This record concerns one TCR beta chain sequence. One entry per CDR3 protein results from TCRdb running MiXCR on the RT-PCR reads. The sample gives around 200,000 distinct CDR3 sequences, more than 35% of which show up once; approximately 10% is in the top ten. These data are taken from a study of patients and donors after allogeneic stem cell transplantation. Germline trimming cut 5 bases from V and 4 bases from J; bases unmatched to any gene: 5. CDR1 and CDR2 (germline): LGHDT, YNNKEL (reference sequence). This CDR3 has 16 amino acids. This sequence originates from a human donor who was either an allogeneic HSCT recipient or a stem cell or donor lymphocyte infusion donor (not recorded which). It is not recorded whose cells these are; they may come from a transplant donor. The chain recombines TRBV3-1 with TRBJ2-1; 13 bases align to TRBD2. Sequenced sample: blood, either unsorted or a sorted T cell fraction (not recorded which). The chain's CDR3 is CASSRLAGGQYNEQFF. CDR3 nucleotides: TGTGCCAGCAGCAGACTAGCGGGGGGACAGTACAATGAGCAGTTCTTC.